This is a list of T cell receptor beta chains from one sample in a study of T cell responses to AZD1222 COVID-19 vaccine. TCRdb keeps only in-frame clones here, not all; method: immunoSEQ multiplex PCR. The table shows approximately 150,000 clones, with around nine tenths occurring only once. Sequencing used peripheral blood, obtained on day 0 of AZD1222 vaccination. Receptor source: an adult in good health. Each CDR3 is given with its conserved first and last residue. A D gene is named only where the DNA matches it firmly.

cdr3_aa: CASSLTQTANYGYTF
d_call: NA
j_call: TRBJ1-2
v_call: TRBV7-2

cdr3_aa: CASSPLQGPYGYTF
d_call: NA
j_call: TRBJ1-2
v_call: TRBV27

cdr3_aa: CASSQGGVSYQETQYF
d_call: NA
j_call: TRBJ2-5
v_call: TRBV4-1

cdr3_aa: CASSRGTSGPYEQYF
d_call: TRBD2
j_call: TRBJ2-7
v_call: TRBV6-5

cdr3_aa: CASSLGGVHEQFF
d_call: TRBD2
j_call: TRBJ2-1
v_call: TRBV12-3/TRBV12-4

cdr3_aa: CASSLDSAGESIQYF
d_call: TRBD2
j_call: TRBJ2-4
v_call: TRBV11-3

cdr3_aa: CSVADGPYGYTF
d_call: NA
j_call: TRBJ1-2
v_call: TRBV29-1

cdr3_aa: CASSEASGSNEQFF
d_call: TRBD2
j_call: TRBJ2-1
v_call: TRBV6-1

cdr3_aa: CASSEGTGYTF
d_call: NA
j_call: TRBJ1-2
v_call: TRBV2

cdr3_aa: CASSSRGDGNEKLFF
d_call: NA
j_call: TRBJ1-4
v_call: TRBV5-1

cdr3_aa: CASSALQGAFGTEAFF
d_call: TRBD1
j_call: TRBJ1-1
v_call: TRBV5-1

cdr3_aa: CASSQGTGPGNTIYF
d_call: TRBD1
j_call: TRBJ1-3
v_call: TRBV5-1

cdr3_aa: CASSPLGTKNIQYF
d_call: NA
j_call: TRBJ2-4
v_call: TRBV5-1

cdr3_aa: CASGWEDTQYF
d_call: NA
j_call: TRBJ2-3
v_call: TRBV5-1

cdr3_aa: CASSHVRGHGYTF
d_call: NA
j_call: TRBJ1-2
v_call: TRBV11-2